The next 21 T cell receptor beta chains were all read from a single sample in a study of CD8 T cells in ankylosing spondylitis. In TCRdb, the 5' RACE reads were re-called with MiXCR into one record per CDR3 protein. The profile covers over 30,000 distinct CDR3 sequences, with more than 15% appearing a single time and around 50% taken by the ten largest. The specimen was blood. These receptors all stem from a male donor with ankylosing spondylitis or in good health (not recorded which).

This clonotype was seen many times. The chain combines TRBV27 with TRBJ2-1; 8 bases line up with TRBD2. The J segment lost 3 bases and the V segment lost 2 bases, leaving 3 bases of the junction unmatched. This CDR3 has 15 amino acids. The germline V gene encodes CDR1 MNHEY and CDR2 SMNVEV (reference sequence). For the CDR3, the DNA is TGTGCCAGCAGTTTAACGGGAGGGAGCTACAATGAGCAGTTCTTC. Protein: CASSLTGGSYNEQFF.

This chain uses TRBV5-1 with TRBJ2-7, with 12 bases that match TRBD1. V was pared by 3 bases and J by 6 bases, with 10 bases of the junction left unmatched. Germline values: CDR1 SGHRS, CDR2 YFSETQ. This CDR3 has 16 residues. In DNA form, the CDR3 reads TGCGCCAGCAGCTACAGTCCGGGACAGGGGGCTGGCGAGCAGTACTTC. Translated: CASSYSPGQGAGEQYF. Looking up the rest from reference TRBV5-1 and TRBJ2-7 gives the full variable domain: KAGVTQTPRYLIKTRGQQVTLSCSPISGHRSVSWYQQTPGQGLQFLFEYFSETQRNKGNFPGRFSGRQFSNSRSEMNVSTLELGDSALYLCASSYSPGQGAGEQYFGPGTRLTVT.

This chain links TRBV6-6 with TRBJ1-5, with 8 bases aligning to TRBD1. This CDR3 has 17 residues. Germline CDR1 MNHNY, CDR2 SVGAGI (reference sequence). The V gene end was trimmed by 2 bases and the J gene end by 3 bases; junction bases not matched to a gene: 9. The CDR3 DNA follows: TGTGCCAGCAGTTACCTATACGAGGACAGGGTCAATCAGCCCCAGCATTTT. Protein product: CASSYLYEDRVNQPQHF.

The V gene is TRBV7-2, the J gene TRBJ2-7; D call uncertain. Germline V gene lookup returns CDR1 SGHTA and CDR2 FQGNSA. The CDR3 is 14 residues long. The ends were cut back, 8 bases at V and 0 bases at J, with 14 bases in the middle. The DNA for the CDR3 is TGTGCCAGCTTAAAGGACGGAAGCTCCTACGAGCAGTACTTC. It translates to CASLKDGSSYEQYF.

This clonotype was seen only a few times. This chain links TRBV6-5 with TRBJ2-5, with 9 positions matching TRBD1. Germline values: CDR1 MNHEY, CDR2 SVGAGI. After removal of 6 bases from V and 3 bases from J, the junction contained 2 bases not matched to a gene. The CDR3 has 13 residues. The CDR3: CASRGDREETQYF. In DNA form, the CDR3 reads TGTGCCAGCAGGGGGGACAGGGAAGAGACCCAGTACTTC.

The chain employs TRBV5-1 and TRBJ1-2, with D unresolved. The CDR3 totals 14 residues. Looked up from germline, CDR1 is SGHRS and CDR2 is YFSETQ. V lost 4 bases, J lost 5 bases, and 15 bases lay in between. Here the CDR3 DNA reads TGCGCCAGCAGCCTCGGTTCTACCGTATATGGCTACACCTTC. It encodes CASSLGSTVYGYTF. Complete variable domain (other parts from reference TRBV5-1 and TRBJ1-2): KAGVTQTPRYLIKTRGQQVTLSCSPISGHRSVSWYQQTPGQGLQFLFEYFSETQRNKGNFPGRFSGRQFSNSRSEMNVSTLELGDSALYLCASSLGSTVYGYTFGSGTRLTVV.

Only a few counts were recorded for this clonotype. The chain carries TRBV28 and TRBJ2-5; D may be TRBD1 or TRBD2 (6 bases each). This CDR3 region has 13 residues. The germline CDR1 and CDR2 sequences are MDHEN and SYDVKM. Trimming removed 6 bases from V and 7 bases from J, with 15 bases in between. The CDR3 bases are TGTGCCAGCAGCCCACCGTGGGGGGCGACCCAGTACTTC. Its protein is CASSPPWGATQYF.

In nucleotides, the CDR3 is TGTGCCAGCAGAAGGACAGGGCCGACCGGGGAGCTGTTTTTT. This gives the protein CASRRTGPTGELFF. The V gene is TRBV25-1, the J gene TRBJ2-2; 8 bases match TRBD1. The J segment lost 5 bases and the V segment lost 6 bases, leaving 5 bases of the junction unmatched. The germline V gene has CDR1 MGHDK and CDR2 SYGVNS. The CDR3 sequence is 14 residues long. Based on the CDR3 plus reference TRBV25-1 and TRBJ2-2, the full variable domain is EADIYQTPRYLVIGTGKKITLECSQTMGHDKMYWYQQDPGMELHLIHYSYGVNSTEKGDLSSESTVSRIRTEHFPLTLESARPSHTSQYLCASRRTGPTGELFFGEGSRLTVL.

The chain recombines TRBV7-3 with TRBJ2-1, with 7 nucleotides matching TRBD2. CDR3 length: 16 amino acids. Trimming cost V 2 bases and J 6 bases; bases outside gene matches: 10. Germline CDR1 reads SGHTA; CDR2 reads FQGTGA. CDR3 coding DNA: TGTGCCAGCAGCTTAGTTCGGGGGAGGGCCGTCAATGAGCAGTTCTTC. This gives the protein CASSLVRGRAVNEQFF.

Many counts were recorded for this clonotype. The chain is built from TRBV5-1 and TRBJ2-1; D is possibly TRBD1 (7 bases). CDR1 is SGHRS and CDR2 is YFSETQ in the germline V gene. There are 14 residues in the CDR3. V lost 0 bases and J lost 7, with 11 bases in between. CDR3 region: CASSLAGGRNEQFF. The CDR3 bases are TGCGCCAGCAGCTTGGCAGGGGGGAGAAATGAGCAGTTCTTC.

This chain connects TRBV19 to TRBJ1-1, with TRBD1 identical over 7 bases. CDR1 and CDR2 from the germline V gene are LNHDA and SQIVND (reference sequence). V was clipped by 4 bases and J by 0 bases; unmatched bases: 8. This CDR3 is built from 16 residues. The CDR3 DNA is TGTGCCAGTAGTACCGGACAGGAAATAATGAACACTGAAGCTTTCTTT. This encodes CASSTGQEIMNTEAFF. Full variable domain (rest looked up from reference TRBV19 and TRBJ1-1): DGGITQSPKYLFRKEGQNVTLSCEQNLNHDAMYWYRQDPGQGLRLIYYSQIVNDFQKGDIAEGYSVSREKKESFPLTVTSAQKNPTAFYLCASSTGQEIMNTEAFFGQGTRLTVV.

The chain recombines TRBV20-1 with TRBJ2-5; no clear D gene. V gave up 0 bases and J gave up 14 bases, with 10 bases separating them. The CDR3 is 10 residues long. Germline CDR1 is DFQATT and CDR2 is SNEGSKA (reference sequence). The CDR3 spells CSARDQADYF. Written as DNA, the CDR3 is TGCAGTGCTAGAGATCAGGCGGATTACTTC.

The chain combines TRBV12-3 or TRBV12-4 with TRBJ2-5, with 7 positions matching TRBD1. The CDR3 has 13 residues. Unmatched junction bases numbered 3, after V lost 6 bases and J lost 2 bases. CDR3 loop: CASSPGQQETQYF. The CDR3, as DNA: TGTGCCAGCAGCCCGGGACAGCAAGAGACCCAGTACTTC.

The J gene is TRBJ2-1, the V gene TRBV28; D unresolved. V lost 4 bases to trimming and J lost 9 bases, with 7 bases between them. This CDR3 contains 11 residues. From germline, CDR1 is MDHEN and CDR2 SYDVKM. The CDR3 sequence is CASSSLTEQFF. In nucleotides, the CDR3 is TGTGCCAGCAGTTCTCTAACTGAGCAGTTCTTC.

This chain connects TRBV7-2 to TRBJ2-7, with 13 bases that match TRBD2. There are 16 residues in the CDR3. Trimming took 4 bases from V and 2 from J; bases not matched to a gene: 5. Germline V gene lookup returns CDR1 SGHTA and CDR2 FQGNSA. The CDR3: CASSSEGTSGAYEQYF. The CDR3 coding sequence is TGTGCCAGCAGCTCGGAGGGGACTAGCGGGGCCTACGAGCAGTACTTC.

The chain joins TRBV23-1 to TRBJ2-4; D gene ambiguous. TRBV23-1 is marked as an open reading frame, function uncertain. The CDR3 totals 13 residues. The V and J ends lost 2 bases and 4 bases respectively, with 6 bases between them. The CDR3 sequence: CASSQGQKNIQYF. CDR3 sequence (DNA): TGCGCCAGCAGTCAAGGGCAGAAAAACATTCAGTACTTC.

The chain links TRBV5-1 to TRBJ2-3; maybe TRBD1 (6 bases). The CDR3 consists of 14 residues. The ends were cut back, 2 bases at V and 4 bases at J, with 11 bases in the middle. Germline loops: CDR1 SGHRS, CDR2 YFSETQ. The CDR3, as DNA: TGCGCCAGCAGCTTCGGACAGCTCCCAGATACGCAGTATTTT. It encodes CASSFGQLPDTQYF.

This clonotype has a handful of counts. The chain joins TRBV20-1 to TRBJ2-1, with D perhaps matching TRBD1 (6 bases). CDR1 DFQATT and CDR2 SNEGSKA come from the germline V gene (reference sequence). The CDR3 runs to 13 residues. V gave up 2 bases and J gave up 4 bases, with 9 bases separating them. The CDR3 spells CSARPGTYNEQFF. CDR3 DNA: TGCAGTGCTAGACCCGGGACATACAATGAGCAGTTCTTC.

This clonotype showed up many times. V is TRBV7-2 and J is TRBJ2-1; 7 bases align to TRBD1. After removal of 2 bases from V and 3 bases from J, the junction contained 4 bases not matched to a gene. The CDR3 has 15 amino acids. Germline loops: CDR1 SGHTA, CDR2 FQGNSA. Here the CDR3 DNA reads TGTGCCAGCAGCTTAACAGGGGCTGGCTACAATGAGCAGTTCTTC. This codes for CASSLTGAGYNEQFF.

This clonotype was observed a few times. The chain uses TRBV29-1 and TRBJ2-1; 7 nucleotides align to TRBD1. Germline loops: CDR1 SQVTM, CDR2 ANQGSEA. V trimming: 4 bases; J trimming: 5 bases; junction bases outside the gene matches: 2. CDR3 length equals 12 residues. As DNA, the CDR3 is TGCAGCGTTGGAGACAGGGACAATGAGCAGTTCTTC. Amino acid sequence: CSVGDRDNEQFF.

This chain joins TRBV12-3 or TRBV12-4 and TRBJ2-5, with D possibly being TRBD1 (6 bases). CDR3 length: 14 amino acids. V gave up 3 bases and J gave up 5 bases, with 13 bases separating them. The CDR3, as DNA: TGTGCCAGCAGTTTCGGCAGGGGTTTTGAGACCCAGTACTTC. This gives the protein CASSFGRGFETQYF.